The entry below gives a single T cell receptor beta chain sequence along with its context. These data come from a study of blood T cell repertoires in COVID-19. Study as a whole: Italy, Spain and the United States were the sources of the convalescent and acute COVID-19 samples.

As handled by the study authors: Reference gene primer amplification yielded estimated nucleated cell counts. Using immunoSEQ multiplex PCR, the repertoire was profiled, and TCRdb retains in-frame clones only, with some absent. V and J calls and clone size follow that table, whereas D and trimming were derived from the DNA. The data contain 65,000 to 85,000 clones, around 85% of them singletons. Germline V gives CDR1 MRHNA, CDR2 SNTAGT. Trimming took 9 bases from V and 0 from J; bases not matched to a gene: 5. The CDR3 extends over 15 amino acids. This TCR came from a man aged 50 to 60 with active COVID-19. Sequencing input: peripheral blood. The chain recombines TRBV6-4 with TRBJ2-3; TRBD2 matches 11 bases. In nucleotides, the CDR3 is TGTGCCAGACCCGGGACTAGCGGAAGCACAGATACGCAGTATTTT. This gives the protein CARPGTSGSTDTQYF.